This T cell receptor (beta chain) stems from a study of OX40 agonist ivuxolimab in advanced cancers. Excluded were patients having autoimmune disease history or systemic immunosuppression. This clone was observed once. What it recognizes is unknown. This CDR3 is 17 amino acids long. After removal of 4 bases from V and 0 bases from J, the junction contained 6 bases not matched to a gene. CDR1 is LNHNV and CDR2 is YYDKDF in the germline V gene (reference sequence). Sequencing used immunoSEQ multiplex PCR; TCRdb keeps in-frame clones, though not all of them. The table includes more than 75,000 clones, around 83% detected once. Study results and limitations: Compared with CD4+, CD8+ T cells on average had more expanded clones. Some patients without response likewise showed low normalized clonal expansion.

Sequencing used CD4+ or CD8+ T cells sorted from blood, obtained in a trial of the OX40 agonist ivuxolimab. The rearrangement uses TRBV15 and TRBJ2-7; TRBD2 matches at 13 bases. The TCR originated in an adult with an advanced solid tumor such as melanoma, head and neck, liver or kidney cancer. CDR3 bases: TGTGCCACCAGCAAGGGACTAGCGGGGAAGGGCTCCTACGAGCAGTACTTC. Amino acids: CATSKGLAGKGSYEQYF. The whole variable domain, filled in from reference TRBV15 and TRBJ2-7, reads DAMVIQNPRYQVTQFGKPVTLSCSQTLNHNVMYWYQQKSSQAPKLLFHYYDKDFNNEADTPDNFQSRRPNTSFCFLDIRSPGLGDTAMYLCATSKGLAGKGSYEQYFGPGTRLTVT.